One sample yielded the 6 T cell receptor beta chains listed below, sequenced in a study of blood T cells in healthy people across ages (dated by TCRdb to 2013 to 2016). The library came from 5' RACE. A second roughly 7 to 11 cycle PCR used a sample-barcoded 5' primer and a J-beta primer mix. TCRdb trimmed public reads at Q25 via fastp, called clones via MiXCR and kept in-frame beta chains. Here each entry gathers all rows of one CDR3 protein and keeps the most common genes and DNA. Here the sample has some 1,800,000 distinct CDR3 sequences; 39% occur a single time. Roughly 23% of the sample rests with the top ten. The sample taken for sequencing was blood. The receptors were gathered from a human donor in good health.

J is TRBJ2-5 and V is TRBV7-2, with TRBD2 matching 7 bases. CDR3 length: 17 amino acids. The germline gives CDR1 SGHTA, CDR2 FQGNSA. J was trimmed by 11 bases and V by 0 bases; bases with no gene match: 18. The CDR3 nucleotides are TGTGCCAGCAGCTTAGCGATTGGGCGGGAGCCTCACAATGAGCAGTACTTC. It yields the protein CASSLAIGREPHNEQYF.

This clonotype turned up a few times. The genes are TRBV28 and TRBJ1-2; 8 nucleotides match TRBD1. Losses at the gene ends were 4 bases for V and 5 bases for J; bases not matched to a gene: 9. CDR1 is MDHEN, CDR2 SYDVKM, per germline. The CDR3 contains 15 residues. CDR3 residues: CASSYLPTGEYGYTF. In DNA form, the CDR3 reads TGTGCCAGCAGTTACCTCCCGACAGGGGAATATGGCTACACCTTC.

This clonotype was counted only a few times. The rearrangement joins TRBV2 to TRBJ2-3; D gene unclear. Germline CDR1 and CDR2: SNHLY and FYNNEI. Trimming took 0 bases from V and 2 from J, leaving 12 bases between them. The length of the CDR3 is 16 residues. The CDR3 DNA is TGTGCCAGCAGTGAAGCACCTTTCGAGAACACAGATACGCAGTATTTT. Translating gives CASSEAPFENTDTQYF.

The rearrangement links TRBV28 to TRBJ1-3; a weak D match, TRBD1 (5 bases). CDR3 length: 16 residues. Trimming took 3 bases from V and 0 from J, leaving 12 bases between them. Germline V gives CDR1 MDHEN, CDR2 SYDVKM. DNA of the CDR3: TGTGCCAGCAGTTTCCTTGACAGCCGCTCTGGAAACACCATATATTTT. Its translation is CASSFLDSRSGNTIYF.

A few counts support this clonotype. One end of the junction is discordant with germline, which a read error may explain. The CDR3 loop reads CALRGGPPNAEAFF. The DNA for the CDR3 is TGTGCCCTAAGGGGAGGGCCCCCGAACGCTGAAGCTTTCTTT. The rearrangement links TRBV7-2 to TRBJ1-1; tentatively, D is TRBD1 (5 bases). The germline V gene has CDR1 SGHTA and CDR2 FQGNSA. The CDR3 contains 14 residues.

This clonotype was found a few times. CDR3 region: CAISEPVPLKGRLANYGYTF. The CDR3, as DNA: TGTGCCATCAGTGAGCCCGTACCTCTTAAGGGGCGGCTGGCTAACTATGGCTACACCTTC. This chain joins TRBV10-3 and TRBJ1-2; D is perhaps TRBD1 (5 bases). Germline CDR1 reads ENHRY; CDR2 reads SYGVKD. This CDR3 comprises 20 residues. The ends were cut back, 2 bases at V and 0 bases at J, with 25 bases in the middle.